The 26 T cell receptor beta chains presented below share a single source sample, sequenced in a study of T cells after posttransplantation cyclophosphamide. Assay used: immunoSEQ multiplex PCR; TCRdb lists only in-frame clones, some missing. This sample carries 15,000 to 17,000 clones, 84% of them seen once, and the ten largest clones take less than 6.5%. Sampled 1 year posttransplant, controls received myeloablative marrow transplants, methotrexate and a calcineurin inhibitor. The input for sequencing was PBMCs, taken roughly 350 days after allogeneic stem cell transplant with calcineurin inhibitor and methotrexate. The receptors here all came from a male patient younger than 30 who received an allogeneic stem cell transplant from a related donor, was CMV-positive, and had no GVHD. Some T cells may arise from the graft donor.

This clone has just one count. J is TRBJ1-5 and V is TRBV30; no definite D call. The CDR3 runs to 12 residues. The V end lost 1 base, the J end lost 8 bases, and 9 bases lay between the germline ends. The germline V gene encodes CDR1 GTSNPN and CDR2 SVGIG (reference sequence). In DNA, the CDR3 is TGTGCCTGGAGTGGAGGTAATGAGCCCCAGCATTTT. Translation: CAWSGGNEPQHF.

The chain carries TRBV9 and TRBJ2-1; 9 bases line up with TRBD1. Germline V gene lookup returns CDR1 SGDLS and CDR2 YYNGEE. There are 16 residues in the CDR3. The junction had 14 bases not matched to a gene; V was cut back by 4 bases and J by 9 bases. CDR3 in DNA: TGTGCCAGCAGCTCCGGGACAGGGCGACTTTATAGTGAGCAGTTCTTC. Translating gives CASSSGTGRLYSEQFF.

The J gene is TRBJ2-7, the V gene TRBV6-5, with TRBD2 matching over 7 bases. CDR1 and CDR2 from the germline V gene are MNHEY and SVGAGI. The V and J ends lost 1 base and 6 bases, in that order; junction bases with no gene match: 6. The CDR3 runs 14 residues. The CDR3 DNA is TGTGCCAGCAGTTACTTCAAATCGGGGGGCGAGCAGTACTTC. The encoded protein is CASSYFKSGGEQYF.

The chain couples TRBV7-6 to TRBJ2-2, with TRBD2 as a possible D gene (6 bases). V was cut by 8 bases and J by 2 bases, with 21 bases left in between. Germline loops: CDR1 SGHVS, CDR2 FNYEAQ. The CDR3 contains 17 residues. CDR3 sequence reads: CASGRQGVPLNTGELFF. The CDR3 nucleotides read TGTGCCAGCGGGAGGCAGGGCGTTCCCCTAAACACCGGGGAGCTGTTTTTT.

The chain has TRBV9 and TRBJ2-3; tentatively, D is TRBD2 (6 bases). Between the trimmed V and J ends, which lost 3 bases and 2 bases, there was a span of 16 bases. Germline CDR1 is SGDLS and CDR2 is YYNGEE. The length of the CDR3 is 16 residues. CDR3 nucleotides: TGTGCCAGCAGCGCACTGACGGGAGAGACCACAGATACGCAGTATTTT. Protein sequence: CASSALTGETTDTQYF.

The chain links TRBV29-1 to TRBJ2-7; TRBD2 is a possible D gene (5 bases). Between the trimmed V and J ends, which lost 4 bases and 6 bases, there was a span of 16 bases. CDR1 is SQVTM, CDR2 ANQGSEA, per germline. There are 13 residues in the CDR3. CDR3 coding DNA: TGCAGCGTTGGCGGGCTAGGTTTCGGCGAGCAGTACTTC. Protein sequence: CSVGGLGFGEQYF.

The chain combines TRBV4-1 with TRBJ1-2, with 9 bases that match TRBD1. With 1 base clipped from V and 2 bases from J, the junction kept 17 bases outside the gene matches. The CDR3 loop spans 20 amino acids. Germline CDR1 MGHRA, CDR2 YSYEKL. CDR3 sequence (DNA): TGCGCCAGCAGCCAAGCTATCTCTCGACCGGGACAGGGACCCAACTATGGCTACACCTTC. Protein product: CASSQAISRPGQGPNYGYTF.

V is TRBV7-3 and J is TRBJ2-3; the match to TRBD2 covers 8 bases. This CDR3 has 15 amino acids. Looked up from germline, CDR1 is SGHTA and CDR2 is FQGTGA. The V segment lost 1 base and the J segment 0 bases; nucleotides outside the gene matches: 0. CDR3: CASSLIAGSTDTQYF. The CDR3 DNA reads TGTGCCAGCAGCTTAATAGCGGGAAGCACAGATACGCAGTATTTT.

The CDR3 coding sequence is TGTGCCAGTAGTATTCAACGGGGTAACTCCTACGAGCAGTACTTC. Translated: CASSIQRGNSYEQYF. The J gene is TRBJ2-7, the V gene TRBV19; tentative D call: TRBD2 (5 bases). Trimming removed 3 bases at V and 0 bases at J, with 12 bases between. The CDR3 extends over 15 amino acids. Per the germline V gene, CDR1 is LNHDA and CDR2 is SQIVND (reference sequence).

V usage is TRBV9 and J usage is TRBJ2-2; 11 bases are a match to TRBD2. The CDR3 has 19 amino acids. V lost 3 bases, J lost 0 bases, and 10 bases stayed unmatched. Germline assignment: CDR1 SGDLS and CDR2 YYNGEE. As DNA, the CDR3 is TGTGCCAGCAGCGCCCACCCCGGGACTAGCGGACCGAACACCGGGGAGCTGTTTTTT. Residues: CASSAHPGTSGPNTGELFF.

Details on this clone: The identical CDR3 is also encoded by other nucleotide sequences in the sample. The chain links TRBV9 to TRBJ2-3; D gene ambiguous. Germline values: CDR1 SGDLS, CDR2 YYNGEE. V lost 3 bases and J 4 bases, leaving 9 bases between the germline ends. The CDR3 consists of 13 residues. The CDR3 nucleotides read TGTGCCAGCAGCGCCAGCGTACCAGATACGCAGTATTTT. Protein: CASSASVPDTQYF.

This clone was seen only once. The chain links TRBV6-5 to TRBJ2-7; D might be TRBD2 (5 bases). V gave up 10 bases and J gave up 3 bases, with 16 bases separating them. Germline V gives CDR1 MNHEY, CDR2 SVGAGI. The CDR3 consists of 13 residues. The CDR3 loop reads CAIGPSFLYEQYF. CDR3 DNA sequence: TGTGCCATCGGGCCTAGCTTTCTCTACGAGCAGTACTTC.

The gene calls are TRBV13 and TRBJ2-7; D may be TRBD2 (7 bases). The germline V gene has CDR1 PRHDT and CDR2 FYEKMQ (reference sequence). This CDR3 is built from 14 residues. V was pared by 5 bases and J by 3 bases, with 14 bases between. The chain's CDR3 is CASSPRGTLYEQYF. The CDR3 DNA follows: TGTGCCAGCAGCCCGCGGGGGACACTCTACGAGCAGTACTTC.

In regard to this clone: Germline and junction disagree at one end, which may indicate a read error. The chain links TRBV5-4 to TRBJ1-1; D is undetermined. The germline gives CDR1 SGHNT, CDR2 YYREEE (reference sequence). This CDR3 comprises 14 residues. The CDR3 region has the DNA TGCGCCAGCAGCCAAGAGGGTACGGGCACTGAAGCTTTCTTT. The encoded protein is CASSQEGTGTEAFF.

The chain carries TRBV21-1 and TRBJ1-3; the DNA was not used to check the table's D call, TRBD1. TRBV21-1 counts as a pseudogene. CDR3 length equals 16 residues. The CDR3 loop is CASSKEADSSGNTIYF. CDR3 DNA: TGTGCCAGCAGCAAAGAAGCAGACAGCTCTGGAAACACCATATATTTT.

This clone is labeled as medium-sized. One junction end disagrees with the germline gene, perhaps due to a read error. The chain recombines TRBV9 with TRBJ2-1; 8 bases agree with TRBD1. The CDR3 totals 16 residues. Germline-derived CDR1 and CDR2 are SGDLS and YYNGEE. The DNA of the CDR3 is TGTGCCAGCAGCGTAGATCACAGGGGGTCCTACAGTGAGCAGTTCTTC. Translated, it gives CASSVDHRGSYSEQFF.

CDR3 residues: CASSFFSGSVNTEAFF. In DNA, the CDR3 is TGTGCCAGCAGCTTTTTTTCAGGGTCGGTGAACACTGAAGCTTTCTTT. The chain recombines TRBV11-2 with TRBJ1-1; maybe TRBD1 (5 bases). Germline assignment: CDR1 SGHAT and CDR2 FQNNGV. There are 16 residues in the CDR3. V lost 3 bases, J lost 0 bases, and 14 bases lay in between.

The V call is TRBV6-1, the J call TRBJ2-3; unclear D gene. V dropped 5 bases and J dropped 6 bases, with 15 bases sitting between them. Germline V lookup: CDR1 MNHNS, CDR2 SASEGT. This CDR3 spans 14 amino acids. Here the CDR3 DNA reads TGTGCCAGCAGTACAGACGATCCATTGGATACGCAGTATTTT. It encodes CASSTDDPLDTQYF.

This chain links TRBV7-3 with TRBJ2-3, with 7 bases that match TRBD2. The J segment lost 2 bases and the V segment lost 5 bases, leaving 10 bases of the junction unmatched. This CDR3 contains 16 residues. Looked up from germline, CDR1 is SGHTA and CDR2 is FQGTGA. Here the CDR3 reads CASSPFSGLNTDTQYF. The CDR3 DNA reads as TGTGCCAGCAGCCCGTTTAGCGGGCTAAACACAGATACGCAGTATTTT.

This clone has a handful of counts. The chain carries TRBV7-9 and TRBJ1-2; perhaps TRBD1 as D (6 bases). The germline V gene has CDR1 SEHNR and CDR2 FQNEAQ (reference sequence). V lost 4 bases, J lost 2 bases, and 11 bases lay in between. The CDR3 runs 14 residues. CDR3 protein: CASSSITGNYGYTF. In DNA form, the CDR3 reads TGTGCCAGCAGCTCGATCACAGGGAACTATGGCTACACCTTC. The full variable domain, rest sourced from reference TRBV7-9 and TRBJ1-2, is DTGVSQNPRHKITKRGQNVTFRCDPISEHNRLYWYRQTLGQGPEFLTYFQNEAQLEKSRLLSDRFSAERPKGSFSTLEIQRTEQGDSAMYLCASSSITGNYGYTFGSGTRLTVV.

As concerns this clone: At one end, the junction sequence differs from germline, possibly due to a read error. This sequence joins TRBV4-3 and TRBJ2-1, with 7 nucleotides matching TRBD2. Germline V gene sequence: CDR1 LGHNA, CDR2 YSLEER. The CDR3 covers 16 residues. This CDR3 is CASSQEPGGGYSEQFF. The CDR3 bases are TGCGCCAGCAGCCAGGAACCGGGAGGCGGGTACAGTGAGCAGTTCTTC.

This chain uses TRBV7-8 with TRBJ2-7, with D perhaps matching TRBD1 (6 bases). V was pared by 2 bases and J by 6 bases, with 14 bases between. Per germline, CDR1 SGHVS and CDR2 FQNEAQ. The CDR3 covers 14 residues. This CDR3 reads CASSLLRQGIEQYF. As DNA, the CDR3 is TGTGCCAGCAGCTTACTTAGGCAGGGGATCGAGCAGTACTTC.

The rearrangement uses TRBV7-9 and TRBJ1-5, with 7 bases lining up with TRBD1. The CDR3 extends over 15 amino acids. Trimming at V came to 4 bases and at J to 9 bases, leaving 12 bases not matched to a gene. Germline lookup yields CDR1 SEHNR and CDR2 FQNEAQ (reference sequence). The CDR3 DNA reads as TGTGCCAGCAGCTCGAGGCAGGGGGAGATCTGGCCCCAGCATTTT. Translating it yields CASSSRQGEIWPQHF.

This clone appeared a single time. The rearrangement joins TRBV18 to TRBJ2-7; TRBD2 agrees at 7 bases. V was pared by 0 bases and J by 0 bases, with 2 bases of the junction left unmatched. The CDR3 runs to 15 residues. In germline, CDR1 is KGHSH, CDR2 LQKENI. The CDR3 loop is CASSPPGGSSYEQYF. The CDR3 bases are TGTGCCAGCTCACCACCGGGCGGGAGCTCCTACGAGCAGTACTTC.

This rearrangement joins TRBV5-1 to TRBJ2-1; 7 bases line up with TRBD2. CDR1 is SGHRS, CDR2 YFSETQ, per germline. This CDR3 region has 13 residues. V lost 5 bases and J lost 5; bases outside the gene matches: 4. The chain's CDR3 is CASSRGGNNEQFF. The CDR3 DNA sequence: TGCGCCAGCAGTCGGGGAGGGAACAATGAGCAGTTCTTC. The whole variable domain, filled in from reference TRBV5-1 and TRBJ2-1, reads KAGVTQTPRYLIKTRGQQVTLSCSPISGHRSVSWYQQTPGQGLQFLFEYFSETQRNKGNFPGRFSGRQFSNSRSEMNVSTLELGDSALYLCASSRGGNNEQFFGPGTRLTVL.

The table lists this clone with a count of one. The V call is TRBV6-4, the J call TRBJ2-2; 10 bases are a match to TRBD1. This CDR3 has 16 residues. Germline loops: CDR1 MRHNA, CDR2 SNTAGT. The V gene end was trimmed by 6 bases and the J gene end by 5 bases; junction bases not matched to a gene: 9. CDR3: CASSLSWTGGTGELFF. The DNA for the CDR3 is TGTGCCAGCAGCCTTTCTTGGACAGGGGGGACCGGGGAGCTGTTTTTT.